What follows are 10 T cell receptor beta chains derived from one specimen sequenced in a study of lymphopenia after photon versus proton radiotherapy. Libraries were prepared by immunoSEQ multiplex PCR; TCRdb keeps only in-frame clonotypes and omits some of them. There are approximately 150,000 clones in the sample; 80% to 90% occur only once, and around 5.1% lies in the top ten. This material consisted of peripheral blood, taken from a patient treated with photon-based radiotherapy. Every receptor here comes from a man aged 45-60 years with gastric cancer.

V is TRBV19 and J is TRBJ2-7; D is perhaps TRBD1 (5 bases). V lost 5 bases to trimming and J lost 0 bases, with 11 bases between them. The CDR3 spans 14 residues. Per the germline V gene, CDR1 is LNHDA and CDR2 is SQIVND (reference sequence). Here the CDR3 reads CASSPAGRSYEQYF. In DNA, the CDR3 is TGTGCCAGTAGTCCCGCAGGGCGCTCCTACGAGCAGTACTTC.

The chain joins TRBV29-1 to TRBJ1-2; tentatively, D is TRBD1 (5 bases). The germline CDR1 and CDR2 sequences are SQVTM and ANQGSEA. V was cut by 6 bases and J by 1 base, with 9 bases left in between. The length of the CDR3 is 12 residues. The CDR3 sequence is CSVPGLNYGYTF. In DNA, the CDR3 is TGCAGCGTCCCAGGGCTTAACTATGGCTACACCTTC. Variable domain in full (rest from reference TRBV29-1 and TRBJ1-2): SAVISQKPSRDICQRGTSLTIQCQVDSQVTMMFWYRQQPGQSLTLIATANQGSEATYESGFVIDKFPISRPNLTFSTLTVSNMSPEDSSIYLCSVPGLNYGYTFGSGTRLTVV.

The genes are TRBV28 and TRBJ1-4, with TRBD1 matching 9 bases. Germline CDR1 MDHEN, CDR2 SYDVKM. The CDR3 consists of 15 residues. Germline trimming cut 5 bases from V and 14 bases from J; bases unmatched to any gene: 15. Written as DNA, the CDR3 is TGTGCCAGCAGTCCACTCGGGACAGGGTGGGGCATGCTGTTTTTT. The encoded protein is CASSPLGTGWGMLFF.

Remarks on this clone: The same CDR3 is also encoded by other DNA sequences in this sample. V and J are TRBV7-9 and TRBJ1-1; the D gene is possibly TRBD1 (5 bases). Trimming took 0 bases from V and 2 from J, leaving 10 bases between them. The CDR3 extends over 15 amino acids. The germline CDR1 and CDR2 sequences are SEHNR and FQNEAQ (reference sequence). The CDR3 loop is CASSLAAGGNTEAFF. The CDR3 coding sequence is TGTGCCAGCAGCTTAGCGGCGGGGGGTAACACTGAAGCTTTCTTT.

Remarks on this clone: The same CDR3 arises from other DNA sequences in this sample as well. The V call is TRBV30, the J call TRBJ2-1; D unclear. The germline V gene encodes CDR1 GTSNPN and CDR2 SVGIG (reference sequence). The CDR3 length is 12 residues. V was clipped by 0 bases and J by 7 bases, with 7 bases between them. For the CDR3, the DNA is TGTGCCTGGAGTGTACGAGTTAATGAGCAGTTCTTC. It codes for CAWSVRVNEQFF. The whole variable domain, filled in from reference TRBV30 and TRBJ2-1, reads SQTIHQWPATLVQPVGSPLSLECTVEGTSNPNLYWYRQAAGRGLQLLFYSVGIGQISSEVPQNLSASRPQDRQFILSSKKLLLSDSGFYLCAWSVRVNEQFFGPGTRLTVL.

This clone came up once. The rearrangement uses TRBV9 and TRBJ2-1; TRBD2 matches at 9 bases. With V trimmed by 0 bases and J by 4 bases, 2 bases remained unmatched. The CDR3 spans 15 residues. Germline V gene sequence: CDR1 SGDLS, CDR2 YYNGEE. The CDR3, as DNA: TGTGCCAGCAGCGTAGGAAGCGGGGGGTACAATGAGCAGTTCTTC. Translating it yields CASSVGSGGYNEQFF.

The CDR3 region has the DNA TGTGCCAGCACTGTAGCGGGAGGCTCCTACAATGAGCAGTTCTTC. It translates to CASTVAGGSYNEQFF. The chain joins TRBV6-5 to TRBJ2-1; 10 nucleotides agree with TRBD2. V was clipped by 7 bases and J by 0 bases; unmatched bases: 3. The CDR3 runs 15 residues. Germline CDR1 is MNHEY and CDR2 is SVGAGI.

The CDR3: CASSSGTGGNEQFF. DNA for the CDR3: TGTGCCAGCAGCTCGGGTACAGGGGGCAATGAGCAGTTCTTC. The chain recombines TRBV5-4 with TRBJ2-1; 8 nucleotides line up with TRBD1. Trimming cost V 3 bases and J 6 bases; bases outside gene matches: 5. Germline lookup yields CDR1 SGHNT and CDR2 YYREEE (reference sequence). There are 14 residues in the CDR3. Based on the CDR3 plus reference TRBV5-4 and TRBJ2-1, the full variable domain is ETGVTQSPTHLIKTRGQQVTLRCSSQSGHNTVSWYQQALGQGPQFIFQYYREEENGRGNFPPRFSGLQFPNYSSELNVNALELDDSALYLCASSSGTGGNEQFFGPGTRLTVL.

The genes are TRBV5-4 and TRBJ1-3, with D possibly TRBD1 on 5 matching bases. Germline CDR1 SGHNT, CDR2 YYREEE (reference sequence). The V and J ends lost 1 base and 5 bases respectively, with 10 bases between them. The CDR3 loop spans 14 amino acids. The CDR3 nucleotides are TGTGCCAGCAGCTTGCAGGGTCTAAGAAACACCATATATTTT. Translation gives CASSLQGLRNTIYF.

This chain uses TRBV4-1 with TRBJ2-7; D possibly uses TRBD1 or TRBD2 (5 bases each). The ends were cut back, 0 bases at V and 2 bases at J, with 11 bases in the middle. This CDR3 region has 15 residues. CDR1 and CDR2 from the germline V gene are MGHRA and YSYEKL. The CDR3 protein is CASSQDRGGPYEQYF. Written as DNA, the CDR3 is TGCGCCAGCAGCCAAGATCGGGGCGGCCCCTACGAGCAGTACTTC.